This T cell receptor (beta chain) is drawn from a study of T cell changes during pregnancy in multiple sclerosis. Profiled with immunoSEQ multiplex PCR; TCRdb holds only in-frame clones, not every one. The sample consists of about 100,000 clones, around 92% of them appearing once. Germline values: CDR1 MNHEY, CDR2 SMNVEV (reference sequence). Trimming removed 3 bases from V and 8 bases from J, with 20 bases in between. CDR3 length: 16 amino acids. The clonotype was recovered from a female donor with multiple sclerosis, enrolled in a pregnancy study. Sequencing was performed on peripheral blood, taken after pregnancy. This chain connects TRBV27 to TRBJ2-1, with D unresolved. The CDR3 DNA sequence: TGTGCCAGCAGTTTTGATCCCGGCGGTTTGTTTGATGAGCAGTTCTTC. Translating gives CASSFDPGGLFDEQFF.